This T cell receptor beta chain was retrieved from a study of regulatory T cells in long-lasting Graves disease. Study-wide findings and caveats: New patients shared fewer public clonotypes (approximately 970) than persistent patients did (about 3,000).

Arm-PCR of CDR3 regions and iRepertoire HTBI primers were used to build TCR beta libraries. MiXCR, run by TCRdb on the multiplex PCR reads, gives a single entry per CDR3 protein. This sample has under 250,000 distinct CDR3 sequences, with roughly a fifth found just once. Documented time point: newly diagnosed GD, antithyroid drugs for less than 3 months. PBMCs provided the RNA from which the TCR library was made. The EDTA tubes were filled with 7.5 to 9 milliliters of drawn peripheral blood. This clonotype was observed many times. What it recognizes is unknown. This specimen was peripheral blood mononuclear cells (PBMCs), taken at new diagnosis, from a patient treated with antithyroid drugs. This TCR was recovered from a female donor with Graves disease.

The CDR3 loop reads CSASWQGASYNEQFF. CDR3 nucleotides: TGCAGTGCTAGTTGGCAGGGGGCTTCCTACAATGAGCAGTTCTTC. This sequence joins TRBV20-1 and TRBJ2-1, with 8 bases aligning to TRBD1. V dropped 3 bases and J dropped 1; count of bases not matched to a gene: 5. Germline V CDR1 and CDR2: DFQATT, SNEGSKA (reference sequence). The CDR3 runs 15 residues.